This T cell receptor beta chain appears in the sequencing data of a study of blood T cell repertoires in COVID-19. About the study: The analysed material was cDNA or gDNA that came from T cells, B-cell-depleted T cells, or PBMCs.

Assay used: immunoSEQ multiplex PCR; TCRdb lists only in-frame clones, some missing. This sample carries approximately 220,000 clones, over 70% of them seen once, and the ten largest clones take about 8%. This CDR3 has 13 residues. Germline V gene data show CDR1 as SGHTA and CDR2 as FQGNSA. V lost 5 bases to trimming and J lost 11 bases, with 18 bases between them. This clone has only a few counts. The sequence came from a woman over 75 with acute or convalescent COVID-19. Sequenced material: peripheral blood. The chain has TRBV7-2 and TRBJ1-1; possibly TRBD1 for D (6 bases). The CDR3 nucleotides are TGTGCCAGCAGCGACGGTGGGGGCTTGGCGGCTTTCTTT. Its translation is CASSDGGGLAAFF.